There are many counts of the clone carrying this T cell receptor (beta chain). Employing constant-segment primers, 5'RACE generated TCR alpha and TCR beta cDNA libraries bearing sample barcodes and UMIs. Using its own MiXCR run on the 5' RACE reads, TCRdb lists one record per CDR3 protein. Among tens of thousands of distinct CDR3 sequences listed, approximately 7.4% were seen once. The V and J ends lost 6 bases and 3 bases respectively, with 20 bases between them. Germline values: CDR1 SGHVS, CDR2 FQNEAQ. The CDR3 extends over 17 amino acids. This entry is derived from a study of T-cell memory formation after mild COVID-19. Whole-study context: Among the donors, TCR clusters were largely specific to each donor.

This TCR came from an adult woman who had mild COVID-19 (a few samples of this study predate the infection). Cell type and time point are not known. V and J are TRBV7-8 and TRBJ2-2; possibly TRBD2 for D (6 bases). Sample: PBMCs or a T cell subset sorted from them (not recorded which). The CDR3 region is CASSYRDAGSHTGELFF. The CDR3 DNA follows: TGTGCCAGCAGTTACCGGGACGCGGGGTCTCACACCGGGGAGCTGTTTTTT.